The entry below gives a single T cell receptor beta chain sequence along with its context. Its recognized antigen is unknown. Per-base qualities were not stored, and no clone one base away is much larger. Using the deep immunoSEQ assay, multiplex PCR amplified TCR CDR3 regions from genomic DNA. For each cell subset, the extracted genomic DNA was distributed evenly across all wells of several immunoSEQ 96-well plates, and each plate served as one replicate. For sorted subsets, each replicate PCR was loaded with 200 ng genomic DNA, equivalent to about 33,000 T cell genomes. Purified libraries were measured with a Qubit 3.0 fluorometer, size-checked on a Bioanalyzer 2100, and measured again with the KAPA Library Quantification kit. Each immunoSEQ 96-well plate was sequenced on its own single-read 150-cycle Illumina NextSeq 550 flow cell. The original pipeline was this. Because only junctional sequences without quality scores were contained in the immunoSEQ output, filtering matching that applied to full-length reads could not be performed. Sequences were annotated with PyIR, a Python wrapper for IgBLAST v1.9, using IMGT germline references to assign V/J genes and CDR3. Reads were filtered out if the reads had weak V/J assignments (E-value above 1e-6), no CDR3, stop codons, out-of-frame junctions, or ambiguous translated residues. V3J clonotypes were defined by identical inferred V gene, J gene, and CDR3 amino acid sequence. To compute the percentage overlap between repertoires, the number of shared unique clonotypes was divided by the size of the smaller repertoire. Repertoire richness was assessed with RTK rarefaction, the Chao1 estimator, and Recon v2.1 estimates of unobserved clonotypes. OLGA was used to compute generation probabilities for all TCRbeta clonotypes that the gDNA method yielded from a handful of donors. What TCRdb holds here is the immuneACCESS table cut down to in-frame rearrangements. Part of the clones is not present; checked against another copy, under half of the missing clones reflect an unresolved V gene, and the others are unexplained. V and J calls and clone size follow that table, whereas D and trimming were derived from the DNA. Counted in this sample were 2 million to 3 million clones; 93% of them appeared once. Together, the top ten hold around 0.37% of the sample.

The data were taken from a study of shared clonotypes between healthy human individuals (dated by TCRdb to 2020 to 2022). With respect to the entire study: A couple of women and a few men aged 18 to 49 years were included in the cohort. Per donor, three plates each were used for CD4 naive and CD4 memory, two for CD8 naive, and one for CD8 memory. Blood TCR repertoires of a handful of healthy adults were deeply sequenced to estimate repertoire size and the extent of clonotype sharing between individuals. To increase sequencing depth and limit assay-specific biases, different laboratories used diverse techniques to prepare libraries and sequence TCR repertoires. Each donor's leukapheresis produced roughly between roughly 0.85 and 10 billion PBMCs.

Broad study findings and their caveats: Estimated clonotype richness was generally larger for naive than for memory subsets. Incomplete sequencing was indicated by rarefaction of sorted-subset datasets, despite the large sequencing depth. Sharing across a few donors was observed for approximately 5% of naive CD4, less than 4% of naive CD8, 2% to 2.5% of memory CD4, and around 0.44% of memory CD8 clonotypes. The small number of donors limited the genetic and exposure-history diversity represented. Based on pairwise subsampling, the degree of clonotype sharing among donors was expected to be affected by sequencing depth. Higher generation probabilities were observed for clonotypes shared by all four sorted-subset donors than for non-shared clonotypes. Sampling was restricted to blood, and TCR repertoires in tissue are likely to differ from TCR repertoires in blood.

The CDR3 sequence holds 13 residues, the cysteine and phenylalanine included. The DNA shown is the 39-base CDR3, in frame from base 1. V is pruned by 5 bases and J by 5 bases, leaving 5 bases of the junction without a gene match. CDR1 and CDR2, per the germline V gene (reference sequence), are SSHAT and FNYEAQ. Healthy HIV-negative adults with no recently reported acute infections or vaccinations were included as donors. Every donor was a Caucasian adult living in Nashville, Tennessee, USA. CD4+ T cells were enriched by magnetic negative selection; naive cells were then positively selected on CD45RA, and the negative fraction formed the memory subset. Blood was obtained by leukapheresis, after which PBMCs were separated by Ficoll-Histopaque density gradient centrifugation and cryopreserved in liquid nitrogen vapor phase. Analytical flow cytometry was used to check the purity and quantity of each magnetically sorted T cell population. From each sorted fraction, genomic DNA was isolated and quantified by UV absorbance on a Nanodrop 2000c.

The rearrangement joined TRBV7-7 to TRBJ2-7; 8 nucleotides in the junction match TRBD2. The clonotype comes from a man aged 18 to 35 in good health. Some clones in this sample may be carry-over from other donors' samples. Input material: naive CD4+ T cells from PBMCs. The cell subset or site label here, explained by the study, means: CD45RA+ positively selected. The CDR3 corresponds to CASSPGGNHEQYF. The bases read TGTGCCAGCAGCCCGGGGGGGAACCACGAGCAGTACTTC.